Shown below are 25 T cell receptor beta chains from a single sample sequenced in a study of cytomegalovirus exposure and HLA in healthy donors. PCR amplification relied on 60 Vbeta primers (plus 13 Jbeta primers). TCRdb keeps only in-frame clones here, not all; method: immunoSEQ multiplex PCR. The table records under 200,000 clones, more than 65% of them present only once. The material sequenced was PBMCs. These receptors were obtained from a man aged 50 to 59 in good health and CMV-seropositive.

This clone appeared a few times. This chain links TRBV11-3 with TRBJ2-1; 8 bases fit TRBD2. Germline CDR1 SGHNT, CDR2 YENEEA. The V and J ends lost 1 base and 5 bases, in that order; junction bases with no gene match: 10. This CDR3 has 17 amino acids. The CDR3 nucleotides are TGTGCCAGCAGCTTAGCCGCAGCGGGAGTGGCCCACAATGAGCAGTTCTTC. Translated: CASSLAAAGVAHNEQFF.

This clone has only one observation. This CDR3 is CASSVAGGAGIDYGYTF. The CDR3 nucleotides are TGTGCCAGCAGTGTGGCGGGGGGCGCGGGGATCGACTATGGCTACACCTTC. The chain carries TRBV6-4 and TRBJ1-2; D is perhaps TRBD1 (6 bases). V was clipped by 4 bases and J by 3 bases, with 21 bases between them. The germline V gene has CDR1 MRHNA and CDR2 SNTAGT. The CDR3 covers 17 residues.

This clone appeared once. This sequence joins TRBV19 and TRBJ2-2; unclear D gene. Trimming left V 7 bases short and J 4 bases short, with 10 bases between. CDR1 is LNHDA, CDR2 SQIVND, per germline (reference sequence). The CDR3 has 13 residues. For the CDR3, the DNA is TGTGCCAGTAATACCCAGGTCACCGGGGAGCTGTTTTTT. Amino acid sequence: CASNTQVTGELFF.

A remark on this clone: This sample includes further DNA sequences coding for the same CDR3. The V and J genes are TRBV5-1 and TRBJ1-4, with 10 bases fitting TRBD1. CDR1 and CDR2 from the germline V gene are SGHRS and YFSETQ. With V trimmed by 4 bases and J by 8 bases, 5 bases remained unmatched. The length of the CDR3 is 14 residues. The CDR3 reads CASSPGQGGEKLFF. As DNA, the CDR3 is TGCGCCAGCAGCCCCGGACAGGGGGGCGAAAAACTGTTTTTT.

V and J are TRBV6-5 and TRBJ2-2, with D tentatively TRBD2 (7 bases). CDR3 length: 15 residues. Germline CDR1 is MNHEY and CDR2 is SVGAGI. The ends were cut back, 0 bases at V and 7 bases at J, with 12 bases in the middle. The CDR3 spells CASSYSEGGGGELFF. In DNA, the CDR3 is TGTGCCAGCAGTTACTCAGAGGGGGGGGGCGGGGAGCTGTTTTTT.

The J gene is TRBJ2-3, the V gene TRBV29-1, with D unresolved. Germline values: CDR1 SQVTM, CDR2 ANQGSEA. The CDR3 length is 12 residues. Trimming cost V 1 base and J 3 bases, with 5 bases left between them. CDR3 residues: CSVEASTDTQYF. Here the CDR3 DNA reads TGCAGCGTTGAAGCGAGTACAGATACGCAGTATTTT.

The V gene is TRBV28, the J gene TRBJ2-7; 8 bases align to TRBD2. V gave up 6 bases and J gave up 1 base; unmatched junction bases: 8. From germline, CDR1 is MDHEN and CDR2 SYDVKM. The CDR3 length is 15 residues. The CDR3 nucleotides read TGTGCCAGCAGGCCACTAGCGGAGGTTTCCTACGAGCAGTACTTC. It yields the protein CASRPLAEVSYEQYF.

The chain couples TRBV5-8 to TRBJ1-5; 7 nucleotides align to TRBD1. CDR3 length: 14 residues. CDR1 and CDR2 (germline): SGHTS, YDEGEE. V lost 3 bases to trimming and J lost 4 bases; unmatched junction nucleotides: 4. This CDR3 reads CASSSRDRNQPQHF. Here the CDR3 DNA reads TGTGCCAGCAGCTCCCGGGACAGAAATCAGCCCCAGCATTTT.

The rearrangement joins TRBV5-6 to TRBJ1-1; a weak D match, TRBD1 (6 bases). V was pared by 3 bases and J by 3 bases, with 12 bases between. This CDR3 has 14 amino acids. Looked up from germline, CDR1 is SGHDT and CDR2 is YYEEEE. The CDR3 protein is CASSSPDRYTEAFF. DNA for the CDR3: TGTGCCAGCAGCTCCCCGGACAGATACACTGAAGCTTTCTTT.

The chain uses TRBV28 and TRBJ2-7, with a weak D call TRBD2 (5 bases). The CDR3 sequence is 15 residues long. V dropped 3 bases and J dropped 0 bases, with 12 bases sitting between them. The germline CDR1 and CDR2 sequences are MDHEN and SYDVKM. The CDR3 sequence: CASSFIASGSYEQYF. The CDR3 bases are TGTGCCAGCAGTTTCATCGCCAGCGGCTCCTACGAGCAGTACTTC.

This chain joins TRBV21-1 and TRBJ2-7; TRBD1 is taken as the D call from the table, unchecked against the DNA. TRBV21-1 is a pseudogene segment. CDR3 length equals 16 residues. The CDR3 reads CASSKDSGNLIYEQYF. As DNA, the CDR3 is TGTGCCAGCAGCAAAGATTCAGGGAACCTAATCTACGAGCAGTACTTC.

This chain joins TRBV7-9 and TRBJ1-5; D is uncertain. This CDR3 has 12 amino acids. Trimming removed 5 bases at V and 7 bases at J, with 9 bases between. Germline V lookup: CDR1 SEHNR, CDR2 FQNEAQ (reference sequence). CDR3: CASSDPGQPQHF. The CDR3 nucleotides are TGTGCCAGCAGCGACCCGGGACAGCCCCAGCATTTT.

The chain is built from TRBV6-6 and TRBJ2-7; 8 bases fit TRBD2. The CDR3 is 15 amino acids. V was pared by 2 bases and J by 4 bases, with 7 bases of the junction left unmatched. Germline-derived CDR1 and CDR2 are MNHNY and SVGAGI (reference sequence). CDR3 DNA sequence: TGTGCCAGCAGTTACGATAGGACTAGCCGGTACGAGCAGTACTTC. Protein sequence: CASSYDRTSRYEQYF.

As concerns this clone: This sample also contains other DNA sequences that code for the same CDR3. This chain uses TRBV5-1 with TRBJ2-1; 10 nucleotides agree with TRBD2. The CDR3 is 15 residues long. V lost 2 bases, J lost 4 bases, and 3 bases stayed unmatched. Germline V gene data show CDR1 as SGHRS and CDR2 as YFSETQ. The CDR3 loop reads CASSFTSGAYNEQFF. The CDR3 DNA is TGCGCCAGCAGCTTTACTAGCGGGGCATACAATGAGCAGTTCTTC.

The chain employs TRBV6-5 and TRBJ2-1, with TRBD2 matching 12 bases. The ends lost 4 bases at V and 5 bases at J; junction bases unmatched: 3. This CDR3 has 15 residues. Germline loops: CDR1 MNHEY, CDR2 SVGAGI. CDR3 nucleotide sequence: TGTGCCAGCAGTTCAGGACTAGCGGGAAACAATGAGCAGTTCTTC. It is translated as CASSSGLAGNNEQFF.

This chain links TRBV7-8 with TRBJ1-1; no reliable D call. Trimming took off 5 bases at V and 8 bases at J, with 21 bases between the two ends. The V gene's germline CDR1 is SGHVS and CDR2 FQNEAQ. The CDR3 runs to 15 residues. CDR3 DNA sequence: TGTGCCAGCAGCCATTCCCGGGGTCCCGCCACAGAAGCTTTCTTT. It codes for CASSHSRGPATEAFF.

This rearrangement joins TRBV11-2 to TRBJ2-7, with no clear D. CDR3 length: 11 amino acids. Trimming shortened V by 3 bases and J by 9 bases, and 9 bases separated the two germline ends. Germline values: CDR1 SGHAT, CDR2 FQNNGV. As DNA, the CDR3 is TGTGCCAGCAGCTTTTCGGCTAGGCAGTACTTC. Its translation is CASSFSARQYF.

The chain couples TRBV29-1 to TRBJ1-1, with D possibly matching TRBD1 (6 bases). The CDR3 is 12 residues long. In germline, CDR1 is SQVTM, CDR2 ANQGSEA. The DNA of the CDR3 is TGCAGTGGAACAGGGAAAGTTACTGAAGCTTTCTTT. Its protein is CSGTGKVTEAFF.

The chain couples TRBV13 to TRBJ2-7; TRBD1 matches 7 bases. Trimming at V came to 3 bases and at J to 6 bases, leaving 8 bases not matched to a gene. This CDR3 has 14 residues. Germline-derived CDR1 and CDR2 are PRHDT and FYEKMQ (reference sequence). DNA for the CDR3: TGTGCCAGCAGCTTGGACAGGATTTTCCCCGAGCAGTACTTC. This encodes CASSLDRIFPEQYF.

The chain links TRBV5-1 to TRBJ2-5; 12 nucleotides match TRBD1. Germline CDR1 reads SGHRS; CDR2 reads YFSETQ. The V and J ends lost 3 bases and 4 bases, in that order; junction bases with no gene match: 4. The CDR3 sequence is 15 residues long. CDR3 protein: CASSSGDRGRETQYF. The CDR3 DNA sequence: TGCGCCAGCAGCTCGGGGGACAGGGGGCGAGAGACCCAGTACTTC.

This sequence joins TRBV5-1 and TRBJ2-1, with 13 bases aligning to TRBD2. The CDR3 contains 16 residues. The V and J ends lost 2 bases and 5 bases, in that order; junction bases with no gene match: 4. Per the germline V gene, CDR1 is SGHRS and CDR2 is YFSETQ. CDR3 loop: CASSFAGTSGDNEQFF. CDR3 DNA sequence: TGCGCCAGCAGCTTCGCTGGGACTAGCGGGGACAATGAGCAGTTCTTC.

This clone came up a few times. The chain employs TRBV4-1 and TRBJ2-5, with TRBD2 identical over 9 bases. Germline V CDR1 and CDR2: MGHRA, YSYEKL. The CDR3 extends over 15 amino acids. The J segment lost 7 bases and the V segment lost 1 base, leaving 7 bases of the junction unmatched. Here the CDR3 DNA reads TGCGCCAGCAGCCAAGCTTCGGGGCGGGAGGGGACCCAGTACTTC. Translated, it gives CASSQASGREGTQYF.

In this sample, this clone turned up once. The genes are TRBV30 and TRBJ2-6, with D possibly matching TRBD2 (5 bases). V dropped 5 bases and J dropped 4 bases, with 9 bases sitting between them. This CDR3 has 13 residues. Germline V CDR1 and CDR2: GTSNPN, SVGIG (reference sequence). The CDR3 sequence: CAWARGGANVLTF. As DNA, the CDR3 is TGTGCCTGGGCCCGCGGGGGGGCCAACGTCCTGACTTTC.

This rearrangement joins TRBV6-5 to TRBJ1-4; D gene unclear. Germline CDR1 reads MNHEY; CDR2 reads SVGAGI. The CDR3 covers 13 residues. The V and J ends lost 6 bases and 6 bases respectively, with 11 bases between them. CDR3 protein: CASSSRHDEKLFF. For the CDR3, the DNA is TGTGCCAGCAGCAGCAGACACGATGAAAAACTGTTTTTT.

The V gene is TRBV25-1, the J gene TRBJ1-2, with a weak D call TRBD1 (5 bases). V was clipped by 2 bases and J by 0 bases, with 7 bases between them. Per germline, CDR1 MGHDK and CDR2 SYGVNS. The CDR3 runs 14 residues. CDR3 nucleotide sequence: TGTGCCAGCAGTGAAACAGGAGCTAACTATGGCTACACCTTC. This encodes CASSETGANYGYTF.